This TCR beta chain was sequenced for a study of spatial heterogeneity in lung cancer. Whole-study context: Detection consistently captured more beta-chain sequences than alpha-chain sequences.

In its sample, this clonotype was seen many times. This beta chain is an unintended read in a library built for alpha chains; its size means little. As to time point: sample taken at primary tumor resection. Whole RNA from tumor, nontumor lung or frozen PBMC was sequenced unsorted. The cohort: 65 to 80 early-stage, untreated non-small cell lung cancer patients. TCRdb re-called the 5' RACE reads through MiXCR, storing one row per CDR3 protein. Among more than 9,000 distinct CDR3 sequences listed, approximately 6.2% were seen once. Trimming stripped 2 bases from V and 7 bases from J, with 13 bases between. Germline V CDR1 and CDR2: SGHRS, YFSETQ. This CDR3 is built from 15 residues.

This specimen was normal lung tissue next to the tumor, taken at surgery. This chain connects TRBV5-1 to TRBJ1-6, with no clear D. The receptor was derived from a male donor with early-stage non-small cell lung cancer. The CDR3: CASSLTDPTNSPLHF. DNA of the CDR3: TGCGCCAGCAGCTTAACAGACCCAACCAATTCACCCCTCCACTTT.